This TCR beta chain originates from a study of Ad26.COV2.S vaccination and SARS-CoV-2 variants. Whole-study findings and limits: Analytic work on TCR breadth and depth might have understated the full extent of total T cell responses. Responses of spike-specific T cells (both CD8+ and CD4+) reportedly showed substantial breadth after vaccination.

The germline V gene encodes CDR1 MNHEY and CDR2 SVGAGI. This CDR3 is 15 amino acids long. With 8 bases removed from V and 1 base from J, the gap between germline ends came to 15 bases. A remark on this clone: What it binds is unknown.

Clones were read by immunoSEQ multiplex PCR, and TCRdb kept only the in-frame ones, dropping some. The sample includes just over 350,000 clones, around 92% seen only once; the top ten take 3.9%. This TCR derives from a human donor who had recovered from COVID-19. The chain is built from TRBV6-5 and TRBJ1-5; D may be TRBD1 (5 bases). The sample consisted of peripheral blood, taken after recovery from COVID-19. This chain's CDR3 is CASRPGQASNQPQHF. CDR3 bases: TGTGCCAGCCGTCCAGGGCAGGCGAGCAATCAGCCCCAGCATTTT.